A single sample gave rise to the 22 T cell receptor beta chains below, sequenced in a study of tumor-infiltrating lymphocytes in primary liver carcinoma. With a constant-region primer, TCR beta cDNA was made from about 0.55 ug of total RNA. Three nested multiplex PCR rounds, a slightly modified ARM-PCR, produced the libraries for TCR beta. TRBV1-TRBV30 forward primers paired with a C-beta reverse primer were used in the first two PCR rounds, which ran approximately 10 cycles each. TCRdb analysed the multiplex PCR reads with MiXCR anew, one entry per CDR3 protein. The sample comprises almost 200,000 distinct CDR3 sequences, 65% of which are singletons, and approximately 7% rests with the top ten. Unsorted whole blood served as the source of blood RNA, and germline DNA was extracted as well. The sample was peripheral blood. The origin of the receptors is a woman aged 55-69 years with primary liver carcinoma and hepatitis B virus infection.

A remark on this clonotype: At one end, the junction sequence differs from germline, possibly due to a read error. The chain couples TRBV7-8 to TRBJ2-5, with TRBD2 identical over 7 bases. CDR1 is SGHVS, CDR2 FQNEAQ, per germline. This CDR3 region has 12 residues. Here the CDR3 DNA reads TGTGCCTGCAGCTTAGGTGGGGACTACGGGTACTTC. Translating it yields CACSLGGDYGYF. The variable domain in full, with the rest retrieved from reference TRBV7-8 and TRBJ2-5, is GAGVSQSPRYKVAKRGQDVALRCDPISGHVSLFWYQQALGQGPEFLTYFQNEAQLDKSGLPSDRFFAERPEGSVSTLKIQRTQQEDSAVYLCACSLGGDYGYFGPGTRLLVL.

This clonotype has only a few counts. A much bigger clone sits one base away, suggesting this may be a read error. The chain carries TRBV6-1 and TRBJ2-1, with TRBD2 identical over 8 bases. Germline-derived CDR1 and CDR2 are MNHNS and SASEGT. This CDR3 is 16 amino acids long. CDR3 coding DNA: TGTGCCAGCAGTTTATCGGGAGGGAATCTTAACAATGAGCGGTTCTTC. It encodes CASSLSGGNLNNERFF.

A word on this clonotype: A much larger clone lies one base from this, so it may be a read error. The chain joins TRBV10-3 to TRBJ2-5; D could derive from TRBD1 or TRBD2 (6 bases each). This CDR3 spans 12 amino acids. Germline V gene data show CDR1 as ENHRY and CDR2 as SYGVKD. DNA of the CDR3: TGTGCCATCAAGGGGGGACAAGAGGCCCAGTACTTC. Translated, it gives CAIKGGQEAQYF.

This chain links TRBV14 with TRBJ2-7; 7 nucleotides line up with TRBD1. The CDR3 contains 14 residues. V lost 11 bases, J lost 0 bases, and 10 bases stayed unmatched. The germline V gene encodes CDR1 SGHDN and CDR2 FVKESK. The CDR3 sequence is CAYRPGQNSYEQYF. CDR3 nucleotides: TGTGCCTACCGACCGGGACAGAACTCCTACGAGCAGTACTTC. The variable domain in full, with the rest retrieved from reference TRBV14 and TRBJ2-7, is EAGVTQFPSHSVIEKGQTVTLRCDPISGHDNLYWYRRVMGKEIKFLLHFVKESKQDESGMPNNRFLAERTGGTYSTLKVQPAELEDSGVYFCAYRPGQNSYEQYFGPGTRLTVT.

About this clonotype: A read error is likely, as this CDR3 ends without the conserved phenylalanine or tryptophan. The chain couples TRBV11-2 to TRBJ2-7; the D gene is possibly TRBD1 (6 bases). The CDR3 runs to 14 residues. Germline CDR1 SGHAT, CDR2 FQNNGV. The CDR3 DNA follows: TGTGTCAGCAGTCCCCCTTCAGGGGCTAGCGAGCAGTACCTC. It is translated as CVSSPPSGASEQYL.

In regard to this clonotype: One junction end disagrees with the germline gene, perhaps due to a read error. V gene TRBV4-1 combines with J gene TRBJ2-1; D unresolved. Germline CDR1 MGHRA, CDR2 YSYEKL. The CDR3 totals 17 residues. The CDR3 bases are TGCACCAGCAGCCGATCCCCACCAGTGGGATTGGGCAATGAGCAGTTCTTC. This sequence encodes CTSSRSPPVGLGNEQFF.

The chain uses TRBV28 and TRBJ2-6, with 9 bases aligning to TRBD2. V shed 3 bases and J 0 bases; nucleotides not matched to a gene: 3. Germline values: CDR1 MDHEN, CDR2 SYDVKM. The CDR3 extends over 17 amino acids. The CDR3 DNA reads TGTGCCAGCAGTTTTGGGACTAGCTGCTCTGGGGCCAACGTCCTGACTTTC. This codes for CASSFGTSCSGANVLTF.

Comment on this clonotype: The junction departs from germline at one end; a sequencing error may be responsible. This rearrangement joins TRBV28 to TRBJ2-7, with TRBD2 matching 9 bases. This CDR3 is built from 13 residues. In germline, CDR1 is MDHEN, CDR2 SYDVKM. CDR3 in amino acids: CASRSSGSGEHYF. CDR3 nucleotide sequence: TGTGCCAGCAGGAGTAGCGGGAGTGGCGAGCATTACTTC.

The chain has TRBV6-2 or TRBV6-3 and TRBJ2-1; D perhaps matches TRBD2 (6 bases). TRBJ2-7 matches the DNA end more closely, so the J call is doubtful. CDR3 length: 16 amino acids. Per germline, CDR1 MNHEY and CDR2 SVGEGT. The CDR3 DNA reads TGTGCCAGCAGTGACGCTCTAGCGCTGTCCTACAATGAGCAGTACTTC. This codes for CASSDALALSYNEQYF.

Remarks on this clonotype: The junction does not match germline at one end; this may be a read error. This chain links TRBV11-3 with TRBJ2-1; D may be TRBD2 (5 bases). The germline V gene encodes CDR1 SGHNT and CDR2 YENEEA. This CDR3 region has 21 residues. The DNA of the CDR3 is TGTGCCAGTAGCTTAAGCCAGAGGGAAGGCGGTATTCGTTCTTATTACAATGAGCAGTTCTTC. This translates into CASSLSQREGGIRSYYNEQFF.

This rearrangement joins TRBV28 to TRBJ1-4; D possibly corresponds to TRBD1 (6 bases). This CDR3 region has 17 residues. CDR1 is MDHEN, CDR2 SYDVKM, per germline. V was clipped by 8 bases and J by 0 bases, with 19 bases between them. DNA of the CDR3: TGTGCCAGCGCAGGGGACCTACTATATACAACTAATGAAAAACTGTTTTTT. This translates into CASAGDLLYTTNEKLFF.

On this clonotype: The germline gene is not matched at one end of the junction; a read error may be the cause. This chain connects TRBV11-2 to TRBJ2-1; D unresolved. This CDR3 comprises 15 residues. Germline V gene sequence: CDR1 SGHAT, CDR2 FQNNGV. The CDR3 nucleotides read TGCGCCAGCAGCTCCAACCTAGTGGGCCAAGCTGAGCAGCTCTTC. Its protein product is CASSSNLVGQAEQLF.

This clonotype was counted at least ten times. J is TRBJ2-1 and V is TRBV6-5; 14 nucleotides align to TRBD2. Germline-derived CDR1 and CDR2 are MNHEY and SVGAGI. The CDR3 spans 19 residues. The V and J ends lost 2 bases and 6 bases, in that order; junction bases with no gene match: 12. CDR3 in DNA: TGTGCCAGCAGTTACCGCGGGACTAGCGGGAGTAGGTACGGCAATGAGCAGTTCTTC. Translated, it gives CASSYRGTSGSRYGNEQFF.

On this clonotype: A clone one base away is much larger, so this may be a read error. The rearrangement links TRBV6-2 or TRBV6-3 to TRBJ2-7, with 7 nucleotides matching TRBD2. Per the germline V gene, CDR1 is MNHEY and CDR2 is SVGEGT. Germline trimming cut 2 bases from V and 6 bases from J; bases unmatched to any gene: 10. The CDR3 covers 15 residues. The DNA of the CDR3 is TGTGCCAGCAGTTACGTTCCGGAGACTAGCCGCGAGCAGTACTTC. It specifies CASSYVPETSREQYF.

Of note for this clonotype: A much larger clone sits a single nucleotide away, making a read error possible. CDR3: CACSLDRASSYNSPLHF. CDR3 sequence (DNA): TGTGCCTGCAGTTTGGACAGGGCGAGCTCCTATAATTCACCCCTCCACTTT. The chain carries TRBV12-3 or TRBV12-4 and TRBJ1-6; 8 bases match TRBD1. The CDR3 extends over 17 amino acids.

This clonotype was detected only a few times. One base away lies a much larger clone, so this may be a sequencing read error. J is TRBJ1-1 and V is TRBV29-1, with D unresolved. The length of the CDR3 is 10 residues. Germline CDR1 SQVTM, CDR2 ANQGSEA. This CDR3 is CSVKDSETFF. The CDR3, as DNA: TGCAGCGTTAAGGACTCTGAAACTTTCTTT.

For this clonotype: Since a much larger clone is just one base distant, this may be a read error. The CDR3 loop is CASSQEFALAGVSDRQYF. CDR3 DNA sequence: TGTGCCAGCAGCCAAGAATTTGCGCTAGCGGGAGTTTCAGATAGGCAGTATTTT. This sequence joins TRBV14 and TRBJ2-3, with 10 nucleotides matching TRBD2. The CDR3 is 18 residues long. Germline CDR1 is SGHDN and CDR2 is FVKESK.

Many counts were recorded for this clonotype. The chain couples TRBV11-2 to TRBJ1-2; 7 bases align to TRBD1. The J segment lost 4 bases and the V segment lost 5 bases, leaving 10 bases of the junction unmatched. The CDR3 runs 15 residues. From germline, CDR1 is SGHAT and CDR2 FQNNGV. The CDR3 sequence: CASSRQGTNLYGYTF. The DNA of the CDR3 is TGTGCCAGCAGCCGACAGGGTACAAACCTCTATGGCTACACCTTC.

This clonotype was observed a single time. The junction differs from germline at one of its ends, possibly a read error. The rearrangement joins TRBV11-2 to TRBJ2-7; 9 positions match TRBD1. The CDR3 has 18 amino acids. Germline lookup yields CDR1 SGHAT and CDR2 FQNNGV. This CDR3 reads CASSSSSGGTGNSYGQYF. DNA for the CDR3: TGTGCCAGCAGCAGCTCATCGGGCGGGACAGGGAACTCCTACGGGCAGTACTTC.

For this clonotype: The missing conserved phenylalanine or tryptophan at the end of this CDR3 makes a read error likely. V gene TRBV11-2 combines with J gene TRBJ2-3; D is perhaps TRBD1 (6 bases). The CDR3 has 17 amino acids. V lost 1 base, J lost 5 bases, and 19 bases lay in between. Germline CDR1 SGHAT, CDR2 FQNNGV. The CDR3 nucleotides are TGTGCCAGCAGCTTAGGACCAGGGACACTCTCCATAGATACGCAGTATTAT. Protein sequence: CASSLGPGTLSIDTQYY.

In the case of this clonotype: A much larger clone sits a single nucleotide away, making a read error possible. The chain recombines TRBV5-4 with TRBJ2-2; TRBD2 matches 11 bases. Germline CDR1 reads SGHNT; CDR2 reads YYREEE (reference sequence). The CDR3 runs to 16 residues. The ends lost 4 bases at V and 3 bases at J; junction bases unmatched: 5. This CDR3 reads CASSQGTSGYTGELFF. DNA for the CDR3: TGTGCCAGCAGCCAGGGGACTAGCGGCTACACCGGGGAGCTGTTTTTT.

The chain recombines TRBV29-1 with TRBJ1-4, with 7 bases lining up with TRBD1. CDR3 length: 13 residues. Germline CDR1 SQVTM, CDR2 ANQGSEA. The V and J ends lost 4 bases and 14 bases, in that order; junction bases with no gene match: 13. Written as DNA, the CDR3 is TGCAGCGTTGGGAACAGGGGTAATGGAAAGCTGTTTTTT. This translates into CSVGNRGNGKLFF.